These 4 T cell receptor beta chains were sequenced from one sample in a study of T-cell memory formation after mild COVID-19. Each CDR3 protein gets one entry after TCRdb re-called the 5' RACE reads with MiXCR. The sample shows about 150,000 distinct CDR3 sequences, roughly 21% of them seen only once. The sequencing sample was made of PBMCs or a T cell subset sorted from them (not recorded which). These receptors were obtained from an adult woman who had mild COVID-19 (a few samples of this study predate the infection). Cell type and time point are not known.

The chain uses TRBV10-3 and TRBJ1-6; D is perhaps TRBD1 (6 bases). V was shortened by 2 bases and J by 10 bases, with 12 bases between the two germline ends. The CDR3 is 14 residues long. Germline assignment: CDR1 ENHRY and CDR2 SYGVKD. The CDR3 DNA reads as TGTGCCATCAGTGAGACAGGGACCATATCACCCCTCCACTTT. Translated: CAISETGTISPLHF.

The chain couples TRBV4-1 to TRBJ1-3, with D maybe TRBD1 (6 bases). This CDR3 is 17 amino acids long. Germline CDR1 is MGHRA and CDR2 is YSYEKL. V was pared by 5 bases and J by 0 bases, with 17 bases between. CDR3 protein: CASSAIRGSISGNTIYF. The CDR3 coding sequence is TGCGCCAGCAGCGCTATCAGGGGATCCATCTCTGGAAACACCATATATTTT.

The chain has TRBV6-5 and TRBJ1-1, with D uncertain. Trimming shortened V by 6 bases and J by 7 bases, and 12 bases separated the two germline ends. The CDR3 runs 12 residues. The germline gives CDR1 MNHEY, CDR2 SVGAGI. CDR3 DNA sequence: TGTGCCAGCAGGCCACTGGGTGGTGAAGCTTTCTTT. It yields the protein CASRPLGGEAFF.

The gene calls are TRBV7-9 and TRBJ1-4; D ambiguous. CDR3 length equals 12 residues. Germline CDR1 SEHNR, CDR2 FQNEAQ (reference sequence). The germline V and J ends were trimmed by 5 bases and 8 bases, with 9 bases remaining between them. In DNA, the CDR3 is TGTGCCAGCAGCGGTTGGGCCGAAAAACTGTTTTTT. It yields the protein CASSGWAEKLFF.